This T cell receptor (beta chain) was sequenced during a study of blood T cell repertoires in COVID-19. In the study overall: Acute-phase and convalescent COVID-19 samples originated in the United States, Italy and Spain. T cells, B-cell-depleted T cells, or PBMCs supplied cDNA or gDNA.

The CDR3 runs 17 residues. Germline V gene sequence: CDR1 SGHNT, CDR2 YENEEA. Note on this clone: The germline gene is not matched at one end of the junction; a read error may be the cause.

Original handling: From reference gene primer amplification, estimates of nucleated cell counts were derived. Only in-frame clones appear in the TCRdb table, and some are missing; sequencing was by immunoSEQ multiplex PCR. V, J and clone size derive from that table, while D and trimming were established from the DNA sequence. The table shows roughly 73,000 clones, with 85% to 90% occurring only once. Sequenced: peripheral blood. This clonotype was obtained from a man between 65 and 85 years old with active COVID-19. V gene TRBV11-3 combines with J gene TRBJ2-2; 9 nucleotides align to TRBD2. CDR3 DNA sequence: TGTGCCACCAGCCAGGGTGCGGGAGGGCCGGACACCGGGGAGCTGTTTTTT. It specifies CATSQGAGGPDTGELFF.